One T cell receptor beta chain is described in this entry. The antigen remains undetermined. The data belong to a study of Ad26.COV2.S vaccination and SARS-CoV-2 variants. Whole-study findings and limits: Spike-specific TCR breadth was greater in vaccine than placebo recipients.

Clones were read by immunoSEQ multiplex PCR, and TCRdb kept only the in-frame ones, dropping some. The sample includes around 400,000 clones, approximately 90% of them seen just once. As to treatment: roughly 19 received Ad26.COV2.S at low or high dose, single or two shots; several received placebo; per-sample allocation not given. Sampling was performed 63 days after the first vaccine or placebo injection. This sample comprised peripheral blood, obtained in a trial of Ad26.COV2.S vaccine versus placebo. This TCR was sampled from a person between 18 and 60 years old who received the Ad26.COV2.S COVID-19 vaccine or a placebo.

The CDR3 DNA reads TGTGCCAGCAGGACCGACACCACCCTAAAACTGTTTTTT. Amino acid sequence: CASRTDTTLKLFF. The V call is TRBV7-6, the J call TRBJ1-4; D is undetermined. Germline V gene lookup returns CDR1 SGHVS and CDR2 FNYEAQ. Trimming pared 6 bases from V and 10 bases from J, leaving 15 bases between. This CDR3 is built from 13 residues.